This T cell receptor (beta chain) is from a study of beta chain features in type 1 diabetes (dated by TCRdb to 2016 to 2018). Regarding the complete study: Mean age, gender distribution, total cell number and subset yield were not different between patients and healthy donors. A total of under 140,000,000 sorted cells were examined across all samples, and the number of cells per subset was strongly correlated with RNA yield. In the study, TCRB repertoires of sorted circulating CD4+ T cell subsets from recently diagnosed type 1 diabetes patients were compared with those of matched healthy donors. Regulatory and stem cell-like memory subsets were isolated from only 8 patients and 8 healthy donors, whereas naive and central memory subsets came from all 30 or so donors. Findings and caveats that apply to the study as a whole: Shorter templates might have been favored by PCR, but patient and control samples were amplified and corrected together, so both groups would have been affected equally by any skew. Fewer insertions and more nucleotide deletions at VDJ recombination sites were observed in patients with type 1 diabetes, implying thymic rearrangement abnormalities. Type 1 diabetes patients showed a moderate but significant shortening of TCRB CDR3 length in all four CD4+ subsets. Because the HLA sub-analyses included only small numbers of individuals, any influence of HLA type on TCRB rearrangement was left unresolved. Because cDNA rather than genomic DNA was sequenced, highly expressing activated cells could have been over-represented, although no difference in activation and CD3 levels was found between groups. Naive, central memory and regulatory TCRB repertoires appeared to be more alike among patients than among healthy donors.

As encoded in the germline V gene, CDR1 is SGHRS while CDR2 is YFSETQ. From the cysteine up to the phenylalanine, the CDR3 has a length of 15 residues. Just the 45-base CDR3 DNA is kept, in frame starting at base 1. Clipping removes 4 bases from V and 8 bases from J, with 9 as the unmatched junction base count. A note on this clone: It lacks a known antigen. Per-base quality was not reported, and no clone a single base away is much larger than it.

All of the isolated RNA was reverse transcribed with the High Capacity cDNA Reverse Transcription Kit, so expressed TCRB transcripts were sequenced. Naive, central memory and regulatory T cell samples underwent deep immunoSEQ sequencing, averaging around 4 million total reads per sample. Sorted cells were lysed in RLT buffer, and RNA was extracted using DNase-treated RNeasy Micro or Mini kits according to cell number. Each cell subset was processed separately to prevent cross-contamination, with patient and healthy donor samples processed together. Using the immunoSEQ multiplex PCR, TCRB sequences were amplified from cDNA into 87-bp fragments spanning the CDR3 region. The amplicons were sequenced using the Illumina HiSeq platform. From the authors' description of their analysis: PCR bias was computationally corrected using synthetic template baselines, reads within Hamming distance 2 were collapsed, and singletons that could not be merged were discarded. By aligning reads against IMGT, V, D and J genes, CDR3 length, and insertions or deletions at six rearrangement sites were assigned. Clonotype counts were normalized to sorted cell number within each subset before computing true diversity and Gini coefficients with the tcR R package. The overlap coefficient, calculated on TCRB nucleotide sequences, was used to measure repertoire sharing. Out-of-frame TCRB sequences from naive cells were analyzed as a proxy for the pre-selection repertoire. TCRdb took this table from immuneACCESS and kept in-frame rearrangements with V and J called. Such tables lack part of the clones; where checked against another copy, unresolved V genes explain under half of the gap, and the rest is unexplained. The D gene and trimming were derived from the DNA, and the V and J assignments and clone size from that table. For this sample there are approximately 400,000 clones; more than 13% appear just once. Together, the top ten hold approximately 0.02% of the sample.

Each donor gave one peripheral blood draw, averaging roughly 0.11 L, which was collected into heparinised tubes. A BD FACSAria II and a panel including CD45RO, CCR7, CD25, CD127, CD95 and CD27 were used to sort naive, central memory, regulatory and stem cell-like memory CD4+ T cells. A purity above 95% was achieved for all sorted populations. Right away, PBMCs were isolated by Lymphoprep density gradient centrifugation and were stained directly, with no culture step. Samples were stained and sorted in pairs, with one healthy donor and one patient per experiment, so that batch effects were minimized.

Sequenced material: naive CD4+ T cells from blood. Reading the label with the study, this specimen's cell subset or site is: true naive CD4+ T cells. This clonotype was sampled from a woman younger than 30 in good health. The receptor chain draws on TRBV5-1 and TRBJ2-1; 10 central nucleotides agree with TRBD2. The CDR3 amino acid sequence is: CASSRRASGSYEQFF. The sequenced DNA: TGCGCCAGCAGCAGGCGGGCTAGCGGGAGCTATGAGCAGTTCTTC. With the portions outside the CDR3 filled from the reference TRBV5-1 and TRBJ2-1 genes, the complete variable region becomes KAGVTQTPRYLIKTRGQQVTLSCSPISGHRSVSWYQQTPGQGLQFLFEYFSETQRNKGNFPGRFSGRQFSNSRSEMNVSTLELGDSALYLCASSRRASGSYEQFFGPGTRLTVL.